Sequencing of this TCR beta chain was carried out in a study of shared clonotypes between healthy human individuals. In the naive CD8 group, cells lacked CD45RO and were positively selected for CCR7, so terminally differentiated effector memory CD45RA+ cells were left out. Libraries were prepared by immunoSEQ multiplex PCR; TCRdb keeps only in-frame clonotypes and omits some of them. The data hold around 580,000 clones, with roughly 98% observed a single time. Germline lookup yields CDR1 SGHTA and CDR2 FQGNSA. V was clipped by 2 bases and J by 4 bases, with 15 bases between them. This CDR3 contains 15 residues.

The TCR was taken from a man aged 25 to 40 in good health. The specimen sequenced was naive CD8+ T cells sorted from blood. The chain links TRBV7-2 to TRBJ2-7; D uncertain. The CDR3 DNA reads TGTGCCAGCAGCTTAAATCTTGGCGGAGCTTACGAGCAGTACTTC. Its translation is CASSLNLGGAYEQYF.